Presented here are 3 T cell receptor beta chains from one specimen sequenced in a study of regulatory T cells in long-lasting Graves disease. Described time point: newly diagnosed GD, antithyroid drugs for less than 3 months. From PBMCs, RNA was extracted and then used to make the TCR library. Construction of TCR beta libraries relied on iRepertoire HTBI primers and on Arm-PCR targeting CDR3 regions. TCRdb re-analysed the multiplex PCR reads in MiXCR, keeping a single row per CDR3 protein. Among about 420,000 distinct CDR3 sequences, roughly 15% were seen once, and the ten largest hold less than 30%. This same sample was also taken into another study, of T cells in Graves' hyperthyroidism and ophthalmopathy.

Sequenced here: peripheral blood mononuclear cells (PBMCs), sampled at new diagnosis, from a patient treated with antithyroid drugs. The receptors were gathered from a woman under 30 with Graves disease.

This clonotype was observed a handful of times. This chain connects TRBV2 to TRBJ2-1; 7 bases map to TRBD2. V gave up 4 bases and J gave up 0 bases; unmatched junction bases: 3. This CDR3 comprises 15 residues. CDR1 is SNHLY, CDR2 FYNNEI, per germline. For the CDR3, the DNA is TGTGCCAGCAGTGGAGTAGCGGGCTCCTACAATGAGCAGTTCTTC. It specifies CASSGVAGSYNEQFF.

This clonotype was recorded once. At one of its ends the junction is not consistent with the germline gene, which may arise from a read error. V and J are TRBV6-1 and TRBJ1-4; D is perhaps TRBD1 (6 bases). This CDR3 has 16 amino acids. Germline assignment: CDR1 MNHNS and CDR2 SASEGT. In DNA form, the CDR3 reads TGTGCCGGCAGACCACGTATAGGGACAACGAATGAAAAACTGTTTTTT. This gives the protein CAGRPRIGTTNEKLFF.

CDR3 nucleotides: TGTGCCAGCACCTTTACCGGGGGCACTGAAGCTTTCTTT. Its translation: CASTFTGGTEAFF. The genes are TRBV5-8 and TRBJ1-1; D is perhaps TRBD1 (5 bases). V lost 6 bases and J lost 4, with 13 bases in between. The CDR3 consists of 13 residues. Germline V gene data show CDR1 as SGHTS and CDR2 as YDEGEE.